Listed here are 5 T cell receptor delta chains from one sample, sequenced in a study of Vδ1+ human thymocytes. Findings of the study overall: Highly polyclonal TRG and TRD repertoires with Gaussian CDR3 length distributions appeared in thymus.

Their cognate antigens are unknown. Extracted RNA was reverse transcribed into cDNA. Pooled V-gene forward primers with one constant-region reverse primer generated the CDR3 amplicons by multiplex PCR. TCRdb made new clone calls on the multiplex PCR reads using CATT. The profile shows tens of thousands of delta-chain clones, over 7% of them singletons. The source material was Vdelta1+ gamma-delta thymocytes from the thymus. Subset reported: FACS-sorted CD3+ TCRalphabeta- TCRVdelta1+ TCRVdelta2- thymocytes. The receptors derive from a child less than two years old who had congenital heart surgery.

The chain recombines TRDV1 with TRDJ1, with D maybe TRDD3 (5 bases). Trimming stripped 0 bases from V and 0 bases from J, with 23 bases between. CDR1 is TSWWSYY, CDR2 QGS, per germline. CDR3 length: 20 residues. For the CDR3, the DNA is TGTGCTCTTGGGGAACTAAGGTCTGGGTCCCTTTTAATGTACACCGATAAACTCATCTTT. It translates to CALGELRSGSLLMYTDKLIF.

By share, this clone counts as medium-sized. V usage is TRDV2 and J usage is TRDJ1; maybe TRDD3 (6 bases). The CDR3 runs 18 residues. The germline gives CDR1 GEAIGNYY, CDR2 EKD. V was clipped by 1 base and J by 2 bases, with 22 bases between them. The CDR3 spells CACDTLAGDPPGTDKLIF. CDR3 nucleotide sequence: TGTGCCTGTGACACTCTAGCTGGGGATCCCCCGGGGACCGATAAACTCATCTTT.

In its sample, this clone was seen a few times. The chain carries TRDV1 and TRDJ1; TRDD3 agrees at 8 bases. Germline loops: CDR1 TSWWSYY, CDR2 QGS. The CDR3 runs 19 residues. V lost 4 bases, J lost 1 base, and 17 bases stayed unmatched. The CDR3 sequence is CALGVRFPCTGGFTDKLIF. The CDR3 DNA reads TGTGCTCTTGGGGTTAGATTCCCGTGTACTGGGGGTTTCACCGATAAACTCATCTTT.

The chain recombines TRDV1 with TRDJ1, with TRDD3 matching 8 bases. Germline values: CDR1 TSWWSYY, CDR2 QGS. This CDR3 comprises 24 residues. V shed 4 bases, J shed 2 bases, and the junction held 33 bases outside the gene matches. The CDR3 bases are TGTGCTCTTGGGGTCAACTACTGGTCCCTTATTCCCCCCAGCACTGGGGGTCCTACCGATAAACTCATCTTT. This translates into CALGVNYWSLIPPSTGGPTDKLIF.

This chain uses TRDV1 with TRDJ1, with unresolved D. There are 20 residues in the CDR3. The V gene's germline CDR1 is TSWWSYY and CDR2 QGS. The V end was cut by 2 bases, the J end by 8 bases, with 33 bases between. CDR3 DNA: TGTGCTCTTGGGGAAAGGAACCGATCGTCTTTGCCTGGAGGGAGGGTGAAACTCATCTTT. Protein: CALGERNRSSLPGGRVKLIF.